The present entry profiles one T cell receptor beta chain with its context. This table comes from immunoSEQ multiplex PCR, and its TCRdb copy is limited to in-frame clones, with some not included. The sample shows roughly 280,000 clones, roughly nine tenths of them seen only once. The data were obtained in a study of blood T cell repertoires in COVID-19. As for the study in general: Sources were T cells, B-cell-depleted T cells, or PBMCs; the material itself was cDNA or gDNA.

Sequencing was carried out using peripheral blood. This receptor was identified in a woman between 50 and 59 years old who had recovered from COVID-19.

In DNA form, the CDR3 reads TGTGCCAGCAGCTTAGCGGGACAGCATGGCTACACCTTC. Protein product: CASSLAGQHGYTF. The chain carries TRBV11-1 and TRBJ1-2; TRBD1 matches 7 bases. CDR1 and CDR2 from the germline V gene are SGHAT and FQDESV (reference sequence). The CDR3 runs 13 residues. The V gene end was trimmed by 0 bases and the J gene end by 6 bases; junction bases not matched to a gene: 1.